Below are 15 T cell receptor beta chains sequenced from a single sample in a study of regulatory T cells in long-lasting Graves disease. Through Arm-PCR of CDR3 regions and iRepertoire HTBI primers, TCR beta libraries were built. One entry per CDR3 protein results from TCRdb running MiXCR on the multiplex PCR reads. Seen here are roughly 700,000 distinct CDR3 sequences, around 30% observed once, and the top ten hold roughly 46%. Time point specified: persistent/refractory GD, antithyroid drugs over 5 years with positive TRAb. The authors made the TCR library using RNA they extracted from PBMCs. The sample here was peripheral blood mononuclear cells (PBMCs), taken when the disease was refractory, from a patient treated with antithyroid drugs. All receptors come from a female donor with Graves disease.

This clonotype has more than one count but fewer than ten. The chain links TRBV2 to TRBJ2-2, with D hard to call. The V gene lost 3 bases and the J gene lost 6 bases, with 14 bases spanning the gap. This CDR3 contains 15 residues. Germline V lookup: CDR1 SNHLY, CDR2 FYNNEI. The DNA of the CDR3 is TGTGCCAGCAGTGAGGGCCTGCCCCACCCCGGGGAGCTGTTTTTT. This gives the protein CASSEGLPHPGELFF.

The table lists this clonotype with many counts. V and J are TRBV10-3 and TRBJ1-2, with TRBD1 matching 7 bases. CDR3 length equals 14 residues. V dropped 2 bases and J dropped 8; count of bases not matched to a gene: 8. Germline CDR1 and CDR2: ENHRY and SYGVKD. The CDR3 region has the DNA TGTGCCATCAGTGAGCCATTAGAAGGGGGCGGCTACACCTTC. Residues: CAISEPLEGGGYTF.

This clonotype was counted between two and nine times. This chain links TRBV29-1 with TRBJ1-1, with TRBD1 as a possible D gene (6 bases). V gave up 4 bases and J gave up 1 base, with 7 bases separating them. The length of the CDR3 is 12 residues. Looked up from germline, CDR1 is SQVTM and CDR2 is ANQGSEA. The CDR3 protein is CSVAGQNTEAFF. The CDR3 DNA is TGCAGCGTTGCGGGACAGAACACTGAAGCTTTCTTT.

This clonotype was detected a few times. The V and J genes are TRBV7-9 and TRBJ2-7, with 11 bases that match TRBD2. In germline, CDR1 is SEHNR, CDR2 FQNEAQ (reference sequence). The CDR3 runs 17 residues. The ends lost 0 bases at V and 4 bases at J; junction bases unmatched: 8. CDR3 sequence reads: CASSLALAGAPGYEQYF. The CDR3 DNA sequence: TGTGCCAGCAGCTTAGCACTAGCGGGAGCTCCCGGGTACGAGCAGTACTTC.

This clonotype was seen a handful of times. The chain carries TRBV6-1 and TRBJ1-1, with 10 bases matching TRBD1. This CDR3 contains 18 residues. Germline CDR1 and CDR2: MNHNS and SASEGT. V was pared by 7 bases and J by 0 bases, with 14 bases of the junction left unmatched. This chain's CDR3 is CASTTGTGAEFMNTEAFF. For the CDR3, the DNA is TGTGCCAGCACGACGGGGACAGGGGCGGAATTTATGAACACTGAAGCTTTCTTT.

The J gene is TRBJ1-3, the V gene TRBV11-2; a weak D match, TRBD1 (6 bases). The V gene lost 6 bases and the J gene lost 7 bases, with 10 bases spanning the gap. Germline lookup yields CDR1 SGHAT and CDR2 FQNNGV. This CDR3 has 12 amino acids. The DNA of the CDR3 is TGTGCCAGCAGGTTGGGGGCCAACACCATATATTTT. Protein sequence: CASRLGANTIYF.

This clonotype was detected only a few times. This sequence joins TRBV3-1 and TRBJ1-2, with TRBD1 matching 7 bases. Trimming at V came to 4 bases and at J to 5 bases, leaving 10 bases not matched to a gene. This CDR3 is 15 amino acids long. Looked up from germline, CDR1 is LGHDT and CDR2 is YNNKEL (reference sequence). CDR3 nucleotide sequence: TGTGCCAGCAGCCGTGGACAGGACAAACGATATGGCTACACCTTC. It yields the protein CASSRGQDKRYGYTF. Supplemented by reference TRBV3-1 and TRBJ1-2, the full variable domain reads DTAVSQTPKYLVTQMGNDKSIKCEQNLGHDTMYWYKQDSKKFLKIMFSYNNKELIINETVPNRFSPKSPDKAHLNLHINSLELGDSAVYFCASSRGQDKRYGYTFGSGTRLTVV.

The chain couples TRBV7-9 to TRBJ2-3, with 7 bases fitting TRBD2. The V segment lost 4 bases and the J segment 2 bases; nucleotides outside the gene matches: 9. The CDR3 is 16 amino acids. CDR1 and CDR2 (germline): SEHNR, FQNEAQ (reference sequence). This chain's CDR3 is CASSSPTSRYTDTQYF. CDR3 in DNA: TGTGCCAGCAGCTCCCCGACTAGCCGGTACACAGATACGCAGTATTTT.

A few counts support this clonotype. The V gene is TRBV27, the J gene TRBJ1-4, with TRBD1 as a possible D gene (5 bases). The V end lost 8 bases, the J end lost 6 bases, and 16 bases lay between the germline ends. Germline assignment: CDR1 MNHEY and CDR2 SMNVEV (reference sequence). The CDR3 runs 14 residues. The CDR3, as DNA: TGTGCCAGCCGAAGGCAACAGGAGGATGAAAAACTGTTTTTT. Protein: CASRRQQEDEKLFF.

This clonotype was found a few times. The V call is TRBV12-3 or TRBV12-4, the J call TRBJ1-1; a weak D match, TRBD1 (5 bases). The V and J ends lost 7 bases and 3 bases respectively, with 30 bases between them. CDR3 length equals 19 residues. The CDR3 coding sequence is TGTGCCAGCACCGGGGACGTCGCTCCAAGTTGGCTTTCGGACACTGAAGCTTTCTTT. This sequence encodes CASTGDVAPSWLSDTEAFF.

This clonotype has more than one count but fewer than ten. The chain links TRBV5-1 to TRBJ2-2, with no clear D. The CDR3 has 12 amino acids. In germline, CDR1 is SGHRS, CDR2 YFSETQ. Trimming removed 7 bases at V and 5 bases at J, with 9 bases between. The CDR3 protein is CASRARTGELFF. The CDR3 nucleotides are TGCGCCAGCCGTGCTAGGACCGGGGAGCTGTTTTTT. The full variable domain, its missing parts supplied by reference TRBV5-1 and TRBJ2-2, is KAGVTQTPRYLIKTRGQQVTLSCSPISGHRSVSWYQQTPGQGLQFLFEYFSETQRNKGNFPGRFSGRQFSNSRSEMNVSTLELGDSALYLCASRARTGELFFGEGSRLTVL.

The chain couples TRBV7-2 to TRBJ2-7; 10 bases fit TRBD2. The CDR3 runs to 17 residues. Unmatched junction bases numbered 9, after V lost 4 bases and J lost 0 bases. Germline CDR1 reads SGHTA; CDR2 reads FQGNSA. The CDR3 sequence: CASSSSSRLAGSYEQYF. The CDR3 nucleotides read TGTGCCAGCAGCTCATCCTCCCGACTAGCGGGCTCCTACGAGCAGTACTTC.

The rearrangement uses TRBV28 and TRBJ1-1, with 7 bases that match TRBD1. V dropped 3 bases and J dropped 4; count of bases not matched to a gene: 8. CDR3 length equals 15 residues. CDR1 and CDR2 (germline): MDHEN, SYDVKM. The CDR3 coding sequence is TGTGCCAGCAGTTTTAGCGAGGGGGCAGCCACTGAAGCTTTCTTT. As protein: CASSFSEGAATEAFF.

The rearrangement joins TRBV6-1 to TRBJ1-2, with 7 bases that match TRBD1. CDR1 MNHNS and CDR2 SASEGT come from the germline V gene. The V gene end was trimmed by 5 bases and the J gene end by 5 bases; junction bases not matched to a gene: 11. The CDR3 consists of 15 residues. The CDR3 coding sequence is TGTGCCAGCAGTCCACCGAAAGGACAGGAATATGGCTACACCTTC. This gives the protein CASSPPKGQEYGYTF.

The CDR3 sequence: CASSLDLGAREKLFF. CDR3 coding DNA: TGTGCCAGCAGCTTAGATCTGGGGGCAAGGGAAAAACTGTTTTTT. The chain links TRBV11-2 to TRBJ1-4; tentatively, D is TRBD1 (6 bases). The CDR3 loop spans 15 amino acids. Germline-derived CDR1 and CDR2 are SGHAT and FQNNGV. Trimming shortened V by 0 bases and J by 8 bases, and 13 bases separated the two germline ends.